This TCR beta chain emerged from a study of breast tumors, draining lymph nodes, adjacent tissues. The study, taken as a whole, reports: Tumor repertoires ranked between lymph nodes and nontumor tissue in diversity, with V and J gene preferences. Findings are consistent with lymph node origin and intratumoral expansion of most tumor T cells. The lymph node origin of tumor T cells was framed as consistent with a hypothesis, not demonstrated. Luminal-like breast cancer showed significantly higher tumor–nontumor repertoire similarity than basal-like.

TCRdb re-derived calls from the multiplex PCR reads in MiXCR, one entry per CDR3 protein. The table lists 150,000 to 200,000 distinct CDR3 sequences, 33% of them singletons. Samples came from axillary lymph nodes draining the breast cancer. The CDR3 runs 15 residues. The germline V gene has CDR1 MNHEY and CDR2 SVGAGI. V was trimmed by 6 bases and J by 0 bases, leaving 14 bases between them. This clonotype was picked up a small number of times. As yet, its antigen is unknown. V usage is TRBV6-5 and J usage is TRBJ1-1; D ambiguous. This TCR was recovered from a female donor with breast cancer. Some clones in this sample may be carry-over from other donors' samples. Sequencing used axillary lymph node tissue. This CDR3 reads CASSPGISVNTEAFF. The CDR3 DNA reads as TGTGCCAGCAGCCCCGGCATTTCCGTGAACACTGAAGCTTTCTTT.